This T cell receptor (beta chain) was profiled in a study of T-cell reconstitution after alpha-beta-depleted transplantation in children. Losses at the gene ends were 0 bases for V and 3 bases for J; bases not matched to a gene: 6. CDR3 size: 16 residues. The germline V gene has CDR1 SGDLS and CDR2 YYNGEE. Of note for this clonotype: Its antigen remains unknown.

Unique molecular identifiers were used in preparing the TCRbeta library. TCRdb reprocessed the PCR reads with MiXCR, giving one entry per CDR3 protein. Counted here are 400,000 to 550,000 distinct CDR3 sequences, over 9.5% occurring once; the ten biggest clones make up 2% to 2.5%. Findings and caveats of the study: Once a year had passed after transplant, T-cell counts and diversity came mostly from newly produced T cells.

The input for sequencing was PBMCs, taken before TCRalphabeta/CD19-depleted stem cell transplant. The chain recombines TRBV9 with TRBJ2-4, with 7 bases lining up with TRBD2. This clonotype originated in a child aged 2 to 15 with inherited bone marrow failure, due to receive a stem cell transplant. Here the CDR3 DNA reads TGTGCCAGCAGCGTAGGGGGTCCGGGGGGCAAAAACATTCAGTACTTC. This encodes CASSVGGPGGKNIQYF.